This TCR beta chain was documented in a study of T cell responses to AZD1222 COVID-19 vaccine. Study-wide results and caveats: The study sampled repertoires only after the peak T cell response. Among vaccine-associated CD4 TCRs, coverage spanned spike, with dominance at 160-218 and 743-854. The donors showed a predominance of white British ancestry and of females, with possible underestimation of clonal diversity. Regions left unmutated in variants are reportedly the target of nearly half of spike-specific TCRs.

The protocol was immunoSEQ multiplex PCR, while the TCRdb copy is restricted to in-frame clones and leaves out a portion. Among over 120,000 clones, around 92% were seen once, and the ten largest hold around 3.5%. V was trimmed by 1 base and J by 8 bases, leaving 10 bases between them. The germline V gene has CDR1 SGHNT and CDR2 YYREEE (reference sequence). This CDR3 is built from 13 residues. On this clone itself: Its antigen is as yet unknown.

The chain employs TRBV5-4 and TRBJ2-1, with D tentatively TRBD2 (6 bases). This specimen was peripheral blood, taken 28 days after the second AZD1222 dose. This receptor was taken from an adult who received the AZD1222 COVID-19 vaccine. The CDR3 coding sequence is TGTGCCAGCAGCTTGCCGGGAGTAGATGAGCAGTTCTTC. Translated: CASSLPGVDEQFF.